The TCR beta chain under discussion was sequenced for a study of CD8 T cells in ankylosing spondylitis. Study-level points and caveats: Disease-associated clones were reportedly significantly overrepresented in matched ankylosing spondylitis synovial fluid.

TCRdb fed the 5' RACE reads into MiXCR, producing one record per CDR3 protein. The data show some 150,000 distinct CDR3 sequences, roughly 44% seen once. This CDR3 region has 14 residues. V was cut by 1 base and J by 11 bases, with 18 bases left in between. Germline CDR1 reads DFQATT; CDR2 reads SNEGSKA (reference sequence). Note on this clonotype: The antigen remains undetermined.

The chain has TRBV20-1 and TRBJ2-1; D is possibly TRBD2 (5 bases). Sequenced: synovial fluid, either unsorted or a sorted T cell fraction (not recorded which). This clonotype was sampled from a male donor with ankylosing spondylitis. The CDR3 protein is CSARVVVGLPKQFF. CDR3 nucleotide sequence: TGCAGTGCTAGAGTTGTCGTTGGACTTCCAAAGCAGTTCTTC.